This T cell receptor beta chain was profiled in a study of blood T cell repertoires in COVID-19. Trimming took 4 bases from V and 7 from J; bases not matched to a gene: 5. Germline V CDR1 and CDR2: WNHNN, SYGVQD (reference sequence). The CDR3 is 14 amino acids. Libraries were prepared by immunoSEQ multiplex PCR; TCRdb keeps only in-frame clonotypes and omits some of them. The sample yields about 310,000 clones, roughly 86% seen once. The J gene is TRBJ2-7, the V gene TRBV10-1; 12 bases line up with TRBD2. The receptor comes from a woman in her 50s who had recovered from COVID-19. Sequences were obtained from peripheral blood. The CDR3 region is CASSVLAGGQEQYF. The DNA for the CDR3 is TGCGCCAGCAGTGTACTAGCGGGAGGACAAGAGCAGTACTTC.